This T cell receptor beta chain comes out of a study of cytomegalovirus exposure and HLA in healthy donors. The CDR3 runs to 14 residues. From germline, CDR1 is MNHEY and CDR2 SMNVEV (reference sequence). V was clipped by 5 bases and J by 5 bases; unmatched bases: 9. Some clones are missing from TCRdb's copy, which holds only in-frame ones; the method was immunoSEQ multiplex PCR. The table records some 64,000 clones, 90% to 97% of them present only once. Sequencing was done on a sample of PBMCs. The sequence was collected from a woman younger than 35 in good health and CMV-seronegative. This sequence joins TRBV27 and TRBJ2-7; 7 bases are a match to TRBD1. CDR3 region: CASSPTGVGNEQYF. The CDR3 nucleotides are TGTGCCAGCAGTCCAACAGGGGTTGGGAACGAGCAGTACTTC.